The entry that follows covers one TCR beta chain sequence. Its antigen remains unidentified. The CDR3 is 16 residues long. Germline CDR1 KGHDR, CDR2 SFDVKD. The junction had 4 bases not matched to a gene; V was cut back by 4 bases and J by 2 bases. The donor group consisted entirely of healthy Caucasians. Carrying unique molecular identifiers, the cDNA also gained a universal primer site through template switching. MiXCR, applied by TCRdb to the 5' RACE reads, yields one record per CDR3 protein. The repertoire includes about 1.7 million distinct CDR3 sequences, around a third of them detected once, and roughly 0.3% sits in the top ten. The data originate from a study of identical twins. Study-level points and caveats: Insertions ran lower in abundant cord blood beta clonotypes, though not in memory repertoires. Not following the same donors, the study drew its conclusions from cross-sectional statistical analysis.

The sample taken for sequencing was cord blood. The TCR originated in a newborn girl in good health. This sequence joins TRBV24-1 and TRBJ2-1, with TRBD2 matching over 10 bases. The CDR3 sequence is CATSDPTSGAYNEQFF. DNA of the CDR3: TGTGCCACCAGTGACCCTACTAGCGGGGCCTACAATGAGCAGTTCTTC.